Each of the 17 T cell receptor beta chains below was sequenced from the same sample in a study of radiation and T cells in renal cell carcinoma. Method: immunoSEQ multiplex PCR; TCRdb's copy keeps in-frame clones and lacks some. The sample includes about 150,000 clones, approximately 90% of them seen just once. Time point defined: blood 2 weeks post-SBRT. Sample treatment: 15 Gy SBRT to primary tumor, nephrectomy 4 weeks later. Sequencing used blood, obtained from a patient whose treatment included radiotherapy and nephrectomy. Receptor source: a woman aged 50 to 65 with renal cell carcinoma.

J is TRBJ2-1 and V is TRBV11-2; 9 bases agree with TRBD2. The CDR3 is made up of 17 amino acids. The V gene end was trimmed by 5 bases and the J gene end by 7 bases; junction bases not matched to a gene: 15. Germline values: CDR1 SGHAT, CDR2 FQNNGV. The DNA of the CDR3 is TGTGCCAGCAGCCCGCGACTAGCGGCGGGCGGGGTAAATGAGCAGTTCTTC. It codes for CASSPRLAAGGVNEQFF.

This CDR3 reads CATSPRALTRSEKLFF. For the CDR3, the DNA is TGTGCCACCAGCCCAAGGGCCTTAACACGGAGTGAAAAACTGTTTTTT. This sequence joins TRBV15 and TRBJ1-4; D remains unclear. CDR1 is LNHNV, CDR2 YYDKDF, per germline (reference sequence). V gave up 5 bases and J gave up 7 bases, with 20 bases separating them. This CDR3 region has 16 residues.

The chain is built from TRBV4-2 and TRBJ1-3; D uncertain. Germline loops: CDR1 LGHNA, CDR2 YNFKEQ. Trimming removed 1 base at V and 3 bases at J, with 22 bases between. The CDR3 totals 19 residues. CDR3 loop: CASSQGVSLQTIFGNTIYF. CDR3 coding DNA: TGTGCCAGCAGCCAAGGAGTTTCGCTACAGACAATTTTTGGAAACACCATATATTTT.

V and J are TRBV9 and TRBJ1-2; D ambiguous. Germline-derived CDR1 and CDR2 are SGDLS and YYNGEE. CDR3 length: 11 amino acids. Trimming took off 7 bases at V and 4 bases at J, with 8 bases between the two ends. CDR3 nucleotides: TGTGCCAGCCAGAGGTCCTATGGCTACACCTTC. Translating gives CASQRSYGYTF.

The rearrangement links TRBV5-5 to TRBJ1-5; TRBD1 is a possible D gene (5 bases). Trimming took off 4 bases at V and 6 bases at J, with 17 bases between the two ends. The CDR3 consists of 15 residues. Germline V lookup: CDR1 SGHKS, CDR2 YYEKEE (reference sequence). CDR3 amino acids: CASSVGSVGGQPQHF. The CDR3 DNA is TGTGCCAGCAGCGTCGGGTCCGTCGGGGGTCAGCCCCAGCATTTT.

The genes are TRBV5-4 and TRBJ1-2, with 10 bases that match TRBD1. Germline V gene lookup returns CDR1 SGHNT and CDR2 YYREEE (reference sequence). This CDR3 is 15 amino acids long. V lost 6 bases and J lost 3; bases outside the gene matches: 8. CDR3 in DNA: TGTGCCAGCACTACTACCGGGACAGGGGACTATGGCTACACCTTC. Translation: CASTTTGTGDYGYTF.

The chain has TRBV9 and TRBJ2-2; 7 positions agree with TRBD2. The germline gives CDR1 SGDLS, CDR2 YYNGEE. This CDR3 spans 14 amino acids. Trimming took 4 bases from V and 6 from J; bases not matched to a gene: 6. CDR3 amino acids: CASSTETSSGELFF. CDR3 nucleotides: TGTGCCAGCAGCACCGAGACTAGCTCCGGGGAGCTGTTTTTT.

The chain combines TRBV15 with TRBJ2-3; D unresolved. The CDR3 extends over 13 amino acids. Germline V gene sequence: CDR1 LNHNV, CDR2 YYDKDF (reference sequence). Trimming removed 4 bases at V and 2 bases at J, with 7 bases between. The CDR3: CATSTADTDTQYF. CDR3 nucleotides: TGTGCCACCAGCACGGCGGACACAGATACGCAGTATTTT.

The rearrangement joins TRBV5-1 to TRBJ1-1, with 8 bases aligning to TRBD1. This CDR3 contains 16 residues. The V gene end was trimmed by 2 bases and the J gene end by 1 base; junction bases not matched to a gene: 7. Germline CDR1 and CDR2: SGHRS and YFSETQ. The CDR3 DNA is TGCGCCAGCAGCTTTGGAACAGGGGGATGGAACACTGAAGCTTTCTTT. This codes for CASSFGTGGWNTEAFF.

The chain is built from TRBV30 and TRBJ2-2, with D possibly being TRBD2 (5 bases). Germline lookup yields CDR1 GTSNPN and CDR2 SVGIG (reference sequence). V lost 4 bases and J 4 bases, leaving 10 bases between the germline ends. The CDR3 consists of 13 residues. DNA of the CDR3: TGTGCCTGGAATGCGGGTCCCACCGGGGAGCTGTTTTTT. Protein sequence: CAWNAGPTGELFF. Variable domain in full (rest from reference TRBV30 and TRBJ2-2): SQTIHQWPATLVQPVGSPLSLECTVEGTSNPNLYWYRQAAGRGLQLLFYSVGIGQISSEVPQNLSASRPQDRQFILSSKKLLLSDSGFYLCAWNAGPTGELFFGEGSRLTVL.

The rearrangement joins TRBV5-8 to TRBJ2-3, with D possibly matching TRBD2 (6 bases). Trimming stripped 3 bases from V and 2 bases from J, with 10 bases between. From germline, CDR1 is SGHTS and CDR2 YDEGEE. The CDR3 has 14 residues. CDR3 in DNA: TGTGCCAGCAGCTCCCGGGGGTTCACAGATACGCAGTATTTT. This encodes CASSSRGFTDTQYF.

Points on this clone: A much larger clonotype is one base distant, so this may be a read error. The genes are TRBV7-2 and TRBJ2-5; D gene uncertain. The CDR3 covers 11 residues. The V end lost 0 bases, the J end lost 5 bases, and 1 base lay between the germline ends. Germline CDR1 and CDR2: SGHTA and FQGNSA. In nucleotides, the CDR3 is TGTGCCAGCAGCTTAGCGGAGACCCAGTACTTC. Protein product: CASSLAETQYF. Based on the CDR3 plus reference TRBV7-2 and TRBJ2-5, the full variable domain is GAGVSQSPSNKVTEKGKDVELRCDPISGHTALYWYRQSLGQGLEFLIYFQGNSAPDKSGLPSDRFSAERTGGSVSTLTIQRTQQEDSAVYLCASSLAETQYFGPGTRLLVL.

J is TRBJ1-1 and V is TRBV5-4; tentatively, D is TRBD1 (6 bases). This CDR3 contains 16 residues. Germline assignment: CDR1 SGHNT and CDR2 YYREEE (reference sequence). V was clipped by 0 bases and J by 0 bases, with 12 bases between them. The CDR3 loop is CASSLVQGRMNTEAFF. CDR3 coding DNA: TGTGCCAGCAGCTTGGTGCAGGGGAGGATGAACACTGAAGCTTTCTTT. Full variable domain (remainder filled in from reference TRBV5-4 and TRBJ1-1): ETGVTQSPTHLIKTRGQQVTLRCSSQSGHNTVSWYQQALGQGPQFIFQYYREEENGRGNFPPRFSGLQFPNYSSELNVNALELDDSALYLCASSLVQGRMNTEAFFGQGTRLTVV.

J is TRBJ2-7 and V is TRBV29-1; possibly TRBD1 for D (5 bases). The CDR3 contains 13 residues. The germline V gene encodes CDR1 SQVTM and CDR2 ANQGSEA. V shed 4 bases and J shed 2 bases, with 12 bases lying between them. CDR3 in amino acids: CSVGKGAPYEQYF. The CDR3 nucleotides are TGCAGCGTTGGAAAAGGGGCTCCCTACGAGCAGTACTTC.

The chain employs TRBV7-2 and TRBJ1-2; D unclear. The CDR3 consists of 15 residues. CDR1 and CDR2 from the germline V gene are SGHTA and FQGNSA. V was trimmed by 1 base and J by 5 bases, leaving 14 bases between them. DNA of the CDR3: TGTGCCAGCAGCTTAGAAGACGGGAGCCTTTATGGCTACACCTTC. It yields the protein CASSLEDGSLYGYTF.

V is TRBV30 and J is TRBJ1-1, with D hard to call. V dropped 8 bases and J dropped 1 base, with 14 bases sitting between them. CDR1 GTSNPN and CDR2 SVGIG come from the germline V gene (reference sequence). This CDR3 has 13 residues. CDR3 sequence reads: CAGSSLWNTEAFF. For the CDR3, the DNA is TGTGCCGGATCTAGCCTTTGGAACACTGAAGCTTTCTTT.

The CDR3 sequence is CASTLDSSGANVLTF. The CDR3 region has the DNA TGTGCCAGCACCTTAGATTCCTCTGGGGCCAACGTCCTGACTTTC. J is TRBJ2-6 and V is TRBV5-4; D remains unclear. The V gene's germline CDR1 is SGHNT and CDR2 YYREEE (reference sequence). The V end lost 6 bases, the J end lost 0 bases, and 10 bases lay between the germline ends. The CDR3 extends over 15 amino acids.